Described below is a single T cell receptor beta chain sequence and its context. Its antigen remains unidentified. It has no much larger one-base neighbor in the sample; base qualities were not kept. The meaning of the sample's time point label: week 11, during vaccination. A 20-mer mutant IDH1 peptide at 300 micrograms in Montanide made up each vaccine dose, which was injected subcutaneously together with topical imiquimod. Donors had newly diagnosed WHO grade 3 or 4 IDH1-mutant astrocytomas with loss of nuclear ATRX. The samples were drawn from NOA16, a multicentre, single-arm, open-label phase I trial in Germany that tested a mutant IDH1 peptide vaccine in humans for the first time. The DNeasy Blood and Tissue Kit was used to extract genomic DNA from EDTA blood for TCRB sequencing. The sample belongs to a study of a mutant IDH1 vaccine in newly diagnosed glioma listed by TCRdb under 2021. As for the study more broadly: Patients received eight vaccinations in weeks 1, 3, 5, 7, 11, 15, 19 and 23, corresponding to visits V03 through V10. In the chemotherapy-containing groups, vaccination started alongside temozolomide cycles, whereas in patients who had radiotherapy alone it started 4-6 weeks after radiotherapy. Of the 32 patients who were treated, around 62% were male and around 40% were female, and the mean age was around 43 years. Before enrollment, most patients had been given radiochemotherapy with temozolomide as standard therapy, while the rest had received either radiotherapy alone or temozolomide alone. Six visits were used for peripheral blood collection: V03 (baseline), V05, V07, V10, V12 and V13. For exploratory analyses, longitudinal TCRB deep sequencing was carried out in about 26 treated patients wherever samples were available. Here is what the overall study found, with its caveats: Vaccine-induced immune responses across multiple MHC alleles were detected in approximately 94% of patients. Selection of PBMC samples for TCRB deep sequencing was based on availability. Pseudoprogression appeared unrelated to alterations in the top peripheral T cell clonotypes detected by TCRB sequencing. The authors stated that sample limitations prevented analyses of patient blood samples from being reproduced.

Libraries came from the immunoSEQ multiplex PCR assay. Rearranged TCR beta chain sequences were amplified using the hsTCRB Kit according to the manufacturer's protocol. Sequencing of TCRB libraries was carried out on an Illumina MiSeq. For the original study's pipeline: Demultiplexing, trimming and gene mapping were performed with the kit vendor's proprietary platform. As stored in TCRdb, this immuneACCESS dataset retains in-frame rearrangements with V and J assigned. A fraction of the clones does not appear; measured against another copy, unresolved V genes explain less than half of the discrepancy, and the remainder lacks a known reason. That table is the source of V, J and clone size, and D and trimming were worked out from the DNA. For this sample there are 57,000 or so clones; around 80% appear just once. The ten largest clones take up 3.6% of the sample. Sample: PBMCs, taken from a glioma patient whose treatment included an IDH1 peptide vaccine. The receptor's source is a man aged 30-40 years with glioma.

The DNA reads as follows: TGCGCCAGCAGCCAAGATCGCAGCACCGGGGAGCTGTTTTTT. Its protein is CASSQDRSTGELFF. The rearranged chain carries TRBV4-1 and TRBJ2-2; the D gene lacks a confident call. Sequences MGHRA (CDR1) and YSYEKL (CDR2) are obtained from the germline V gene. Trimming removed 0 bases from V and 4 bases from J, leaving 6 bases between the germline ends. Including the terminal cysteine and phenylalanine, the CDR3 comprises 14 residues. Only the CDR3 DNA is retained, 42 bases long and in frame from the first base.